The text below deals with one TCR beta chain. Time point defined: baseline pretreatment blood. Stated treatment: 15 Gy SBRT to primary tumor, nephrectomy 4 weeks later. CDR1 and CDR2 (germline): SGHRS, YFSETQ. Trimming shortened V by 4 bases and J by 2 bases, and 17 bases separated the two germline ends. There are 16 residues in the CDR3. The sample comes from a study of radiation and T cells in renal cell carcinoma. Some clones are missing from TCRdb's copy, which holds only in-frame ones; the method was immunoSEQ multiplex PCR. There are approximately 120,000 clones in the sample; approximately 78% occur only once, and about 3% lies in the top ten.

This TCR derives from a woman aged 60-75 years with renal cell carcinoma. This specimen consisted of blood, obtained from a patient whose treatment included radiotherapy and nephrectomy. This rearrangement joins TRBV5-1 to TRBJ2-3; possibly TRBD2 for D (6 bases). The CDR3 protein is CASSPRSGGVTDTQYF. In DNA form, the CDR3 reads TGCGCCAGCAGCCCCAGATCGGGCGGGGTCACAGATACGCAGTATTTT.